This TCR beta chain was found in a study of blood T cell repertoires in COVID-19. The repertoire was sequenced with immunoSEQ multiplex PCR; TCRdb's copy has only in-frame clones and lacks some. Of about 230,000 clones in the sample, roughly 84% were seen once. CDR1 MDHEN and CDR2 SYDVKM come from the germline V gene. The CDR3 loop spans 14 amino acids. V dropped 8 bases and J dropped 7; count of bases not matched to a gene: 12. The sequence derives from a woman aged 45 to 65 with acute or convalescent COVID-19. The specimen was peripheral blood. This rearrangement joins TRBV28 to TRBJ2-7, with 9 positions matching TRBD2. In DNA form, the CDR3 reads TGTGCCAGCGAGAAAGGGCGGGAGGGCCCTGAGCAGTACTTC. Translating it yields CASEKGREGPEQYF.